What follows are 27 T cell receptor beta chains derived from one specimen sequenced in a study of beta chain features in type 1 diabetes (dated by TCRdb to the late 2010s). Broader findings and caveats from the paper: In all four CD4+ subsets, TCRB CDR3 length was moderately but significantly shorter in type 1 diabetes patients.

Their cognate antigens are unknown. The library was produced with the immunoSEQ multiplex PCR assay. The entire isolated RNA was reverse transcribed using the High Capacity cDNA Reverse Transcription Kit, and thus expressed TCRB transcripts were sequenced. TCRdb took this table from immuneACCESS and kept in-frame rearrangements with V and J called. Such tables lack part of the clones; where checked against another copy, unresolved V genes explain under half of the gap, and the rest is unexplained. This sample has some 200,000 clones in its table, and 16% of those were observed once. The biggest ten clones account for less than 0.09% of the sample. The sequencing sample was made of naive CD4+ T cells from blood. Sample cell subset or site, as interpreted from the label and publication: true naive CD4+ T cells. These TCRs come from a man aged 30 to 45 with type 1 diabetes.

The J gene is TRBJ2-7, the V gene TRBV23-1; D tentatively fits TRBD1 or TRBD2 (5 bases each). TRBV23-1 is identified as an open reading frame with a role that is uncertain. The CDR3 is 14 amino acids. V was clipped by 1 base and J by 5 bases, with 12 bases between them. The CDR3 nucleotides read TGCGCCAGCAGTCAATTATCCGGGGACCACGAGCAGTACTTC. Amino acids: CASSQLSGDHEQYF.

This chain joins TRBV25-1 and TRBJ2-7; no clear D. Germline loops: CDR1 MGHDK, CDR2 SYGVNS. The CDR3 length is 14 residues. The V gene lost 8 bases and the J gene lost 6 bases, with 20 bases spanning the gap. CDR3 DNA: TGTGCCAGCGCATCCCGGACGGTAGCCCTCGAGCAGTACTTC. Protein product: CASASRTVALEQYF.

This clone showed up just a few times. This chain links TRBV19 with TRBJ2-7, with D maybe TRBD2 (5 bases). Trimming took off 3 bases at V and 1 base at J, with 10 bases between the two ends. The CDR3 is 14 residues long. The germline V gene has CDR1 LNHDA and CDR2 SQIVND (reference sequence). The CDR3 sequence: CASSIARDSYEQYF. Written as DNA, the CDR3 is TGTGCCAGTAGTATTGCGAGGGATTCCTACGAGCAGTACTTC.

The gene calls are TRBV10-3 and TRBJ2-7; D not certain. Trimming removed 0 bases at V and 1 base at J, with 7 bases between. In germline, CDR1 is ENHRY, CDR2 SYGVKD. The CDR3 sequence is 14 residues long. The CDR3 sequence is CAISESSQSYEQYF. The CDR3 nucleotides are TGTGCCATCAGTGAGTCGAGTCAGTCCTACGAGCAGTACTTC.

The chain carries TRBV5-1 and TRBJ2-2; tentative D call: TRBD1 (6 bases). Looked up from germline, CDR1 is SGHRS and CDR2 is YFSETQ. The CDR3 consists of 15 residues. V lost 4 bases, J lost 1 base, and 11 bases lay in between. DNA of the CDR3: TGCGCCAGCAGCACGCTGGGACAGAACACCGGGGAGCTGTTTTTT. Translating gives CASSTLGQNTGELFF.

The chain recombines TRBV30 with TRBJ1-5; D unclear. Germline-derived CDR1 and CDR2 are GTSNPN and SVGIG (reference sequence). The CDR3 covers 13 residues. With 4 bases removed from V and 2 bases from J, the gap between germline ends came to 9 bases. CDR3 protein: CAWTQGGNQPQHF. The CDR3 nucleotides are TGTGCCTGGACCCAAGGTGGCAATCAGCCCCAGCATTTT.

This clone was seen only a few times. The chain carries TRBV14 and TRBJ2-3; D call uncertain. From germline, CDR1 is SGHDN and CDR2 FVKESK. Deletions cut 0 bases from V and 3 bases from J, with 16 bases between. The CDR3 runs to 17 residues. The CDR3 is CASSQEKSQALTDTQYF. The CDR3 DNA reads TGTGCCAGCAGCCAAGAGAAAAGCCAGGCTTTAACAGATACGCAGTATTTT.

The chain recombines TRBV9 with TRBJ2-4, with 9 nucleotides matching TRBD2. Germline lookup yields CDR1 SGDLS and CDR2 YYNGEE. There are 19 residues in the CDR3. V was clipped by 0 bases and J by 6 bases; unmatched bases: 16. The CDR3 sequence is CASSVGVSGSPALGNIQYF. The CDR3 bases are TGTGCCAGCAGCGTAGGGGTTAGCGGGAGTCCGGCATTGGGAAACATTCAGTACTTC.

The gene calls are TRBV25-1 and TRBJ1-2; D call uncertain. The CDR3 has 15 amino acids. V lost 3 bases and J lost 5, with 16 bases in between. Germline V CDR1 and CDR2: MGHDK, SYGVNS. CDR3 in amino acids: CASSDSPVTVYGYTF. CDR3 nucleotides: TGTGCCAGCAGTGATAGTCCGGTGACCGTGTATGGCTACACCTTC.

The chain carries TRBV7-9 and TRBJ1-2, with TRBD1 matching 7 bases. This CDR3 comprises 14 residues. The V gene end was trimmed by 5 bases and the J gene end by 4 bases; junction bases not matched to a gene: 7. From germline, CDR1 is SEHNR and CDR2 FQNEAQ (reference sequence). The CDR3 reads CASSRGDSTYGYTF. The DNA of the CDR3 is TGTGCCAGCAGCCGGGGGGACAGTACCTATGGCTACACCTTC.

The CDR3 DNA is TGTGCCAGCTCACCATACGACGGACTATCAACCTACGAGCAGTACTTC. This gives the protein CASSPYDGLSTYEQYF. The rearrangement links TRBV18 to TRBJ2-7; possibly TRBD2 for D (6 bases). V lost 2 bases and J lost 2, with 16 bases in between. The CDR3 runs 16 residues. CDR1 is KGHSH and CDR2 is LQKENI in the germline V gene.

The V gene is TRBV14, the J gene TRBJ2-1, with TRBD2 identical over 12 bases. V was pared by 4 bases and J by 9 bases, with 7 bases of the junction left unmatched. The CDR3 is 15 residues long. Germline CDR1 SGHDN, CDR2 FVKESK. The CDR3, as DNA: TGTGCCAGCAGCCCTCTAGCGGGAGGGGGCGGTGAGCAGTTCTTC. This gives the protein CASSPLAGGGGEQFF. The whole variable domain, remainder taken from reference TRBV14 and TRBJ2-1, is EAGVTQFPSHSVIEKGQTVTLRCDPISGHDNLYWYRRVMGKEIKFLLHFVKESKQDESGMPNNRFLAERTGGTYSTLKVQPAELEDSGVYFCASSPLAGGGGEQFFGPGTRLTVL.

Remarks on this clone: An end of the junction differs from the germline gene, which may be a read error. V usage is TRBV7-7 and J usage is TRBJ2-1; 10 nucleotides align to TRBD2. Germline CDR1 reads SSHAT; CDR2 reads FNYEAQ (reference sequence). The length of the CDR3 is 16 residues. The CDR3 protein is CASSLGGASGSNEQFF. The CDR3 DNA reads TGTGCTAGCAGCTTAGGTGGGGCTAGCGGGAGCAATGAGCAGTTCTTC.

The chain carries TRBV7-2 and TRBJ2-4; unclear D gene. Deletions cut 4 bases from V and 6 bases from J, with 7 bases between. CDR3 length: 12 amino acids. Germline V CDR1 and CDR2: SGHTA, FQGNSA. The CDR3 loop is CASSSDPNIQYF. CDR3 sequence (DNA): TGTGCCAGCAGCTCGGACCCAAACATTCAGTACTTC.

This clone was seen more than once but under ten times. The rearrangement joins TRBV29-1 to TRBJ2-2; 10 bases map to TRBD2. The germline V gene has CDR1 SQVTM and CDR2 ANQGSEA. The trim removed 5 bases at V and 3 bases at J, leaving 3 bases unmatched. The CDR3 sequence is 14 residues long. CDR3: CSVTGTSDTGELFF. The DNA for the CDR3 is TGCAGCGTTACCGGGACTAGCGACACCGGGGAGCTGTTTTTT.

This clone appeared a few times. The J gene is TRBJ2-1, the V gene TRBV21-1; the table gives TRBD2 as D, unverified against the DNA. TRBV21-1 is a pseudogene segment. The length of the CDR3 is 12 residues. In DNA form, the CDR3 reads TGTGCCAGCAGCACATTCCGGAGTGAGCAGTTCTTC. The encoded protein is CASSTFRSEQFF.

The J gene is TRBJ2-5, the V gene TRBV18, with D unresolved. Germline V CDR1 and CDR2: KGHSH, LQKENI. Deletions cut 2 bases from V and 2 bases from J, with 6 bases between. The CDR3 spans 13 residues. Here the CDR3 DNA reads TGTGCCAGCTCACCAATGGGTCAAGAGACCCAGTACTTC. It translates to CASSPMGQETQYF.

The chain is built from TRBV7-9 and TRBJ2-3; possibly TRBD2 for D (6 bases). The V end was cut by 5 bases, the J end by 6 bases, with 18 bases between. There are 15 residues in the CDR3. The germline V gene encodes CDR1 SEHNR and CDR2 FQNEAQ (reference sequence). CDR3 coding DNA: TGTGCCAGCAGCCAGGCCCGTGGAGGGAGCGATACGCAGTATTTT. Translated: CASSQARGGSDTQYF.

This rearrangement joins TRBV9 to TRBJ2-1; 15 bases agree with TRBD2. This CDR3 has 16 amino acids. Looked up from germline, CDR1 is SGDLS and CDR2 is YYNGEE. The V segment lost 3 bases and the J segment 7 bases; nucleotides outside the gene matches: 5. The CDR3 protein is CASSARTSGRENEQFF. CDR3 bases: TGTGCCAGCAGCGCTAGGACTAGCGGGAGGGAGAATGAGCAGTTCTTC.

The DNA for the CDR3 is TGTGCCAGCAGCCTGGGACAGGGGGATGGCTACACCTTC. Residues: CASSLGQGDGYTF. This chain uses TRBV7-9 with TRBJ1-2; TRBD1 matches 11 bases. With V trimmed by 5 bases and J by 6 bases, 2 bases remained unmatched. The CDR3 has 13 residues. CDR1 SEHNR and CDR2 FQNEAQ come from the germline V gene (reference sequence).

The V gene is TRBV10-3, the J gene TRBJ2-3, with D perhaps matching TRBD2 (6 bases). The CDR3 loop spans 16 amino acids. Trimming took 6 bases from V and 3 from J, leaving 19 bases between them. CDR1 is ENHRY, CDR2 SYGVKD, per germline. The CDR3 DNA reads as TGTGCCATCAGCCAAGGTTCGGGGACTTTAACAGATACGCAGTATTTT. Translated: CAISQGSGTLTDTQYF.

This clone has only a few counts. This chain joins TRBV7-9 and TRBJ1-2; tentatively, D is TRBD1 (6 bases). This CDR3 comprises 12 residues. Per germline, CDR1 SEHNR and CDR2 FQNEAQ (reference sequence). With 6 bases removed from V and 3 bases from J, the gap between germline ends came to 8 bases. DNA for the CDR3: TGTGCCAGCAGGAGACAGGACTATGGCTACACCTTC. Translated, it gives CASRRQDYGYTF.

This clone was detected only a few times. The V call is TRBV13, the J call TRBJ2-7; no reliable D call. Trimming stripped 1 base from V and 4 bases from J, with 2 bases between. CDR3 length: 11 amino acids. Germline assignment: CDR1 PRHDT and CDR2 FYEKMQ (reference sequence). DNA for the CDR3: TGTGCCAGCAGCTTAGAATACGAGCAGTACTTC. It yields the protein CASSLEYEQYF.

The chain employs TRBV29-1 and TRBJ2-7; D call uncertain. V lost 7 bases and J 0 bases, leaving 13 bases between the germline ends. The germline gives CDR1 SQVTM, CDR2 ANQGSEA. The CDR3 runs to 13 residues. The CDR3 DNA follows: TGCAGCGGTGCAACCGGGTACTCCTACGAGCAGTACTTC. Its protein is CSGATGYSYEQYF.

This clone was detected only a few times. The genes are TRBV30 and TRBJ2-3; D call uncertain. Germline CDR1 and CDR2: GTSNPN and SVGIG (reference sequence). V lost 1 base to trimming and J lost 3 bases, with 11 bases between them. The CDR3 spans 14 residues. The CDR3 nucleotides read TGTGCCTGGAGTGGGTCGGCTCTTACAGATACGCAGTATTTT. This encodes CAWSGSALTDTQYF.

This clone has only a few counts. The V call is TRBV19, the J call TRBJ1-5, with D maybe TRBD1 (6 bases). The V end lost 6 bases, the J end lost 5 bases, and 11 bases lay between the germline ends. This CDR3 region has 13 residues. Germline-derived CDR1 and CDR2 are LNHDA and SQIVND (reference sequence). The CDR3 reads CASRYRVDQPQHF. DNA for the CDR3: TGTGCCAGTAGATACAGGGTCGATCAGCCCCAGCATTTT.

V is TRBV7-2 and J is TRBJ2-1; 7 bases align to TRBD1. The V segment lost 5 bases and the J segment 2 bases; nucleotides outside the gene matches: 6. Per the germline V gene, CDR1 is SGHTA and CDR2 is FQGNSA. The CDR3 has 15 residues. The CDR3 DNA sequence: TGTGCCAGCAGCGCGGACAGGTACCCCTACAATGAGCAGTTCTTC. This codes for CASSADRYPYNEQFF.